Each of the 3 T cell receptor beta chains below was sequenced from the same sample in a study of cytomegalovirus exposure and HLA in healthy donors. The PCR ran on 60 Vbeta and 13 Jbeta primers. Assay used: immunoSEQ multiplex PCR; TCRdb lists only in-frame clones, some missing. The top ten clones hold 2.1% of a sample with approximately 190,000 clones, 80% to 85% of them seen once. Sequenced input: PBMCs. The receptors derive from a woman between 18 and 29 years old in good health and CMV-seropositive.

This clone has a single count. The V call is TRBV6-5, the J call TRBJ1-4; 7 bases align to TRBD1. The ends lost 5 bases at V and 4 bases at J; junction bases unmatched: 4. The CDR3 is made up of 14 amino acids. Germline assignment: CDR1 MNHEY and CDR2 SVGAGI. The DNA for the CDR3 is TGTGCCAGCAGTACCGGGACAGTTAATGAAAAACTGTTTTTT. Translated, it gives CASSTGTVNEKLFF.

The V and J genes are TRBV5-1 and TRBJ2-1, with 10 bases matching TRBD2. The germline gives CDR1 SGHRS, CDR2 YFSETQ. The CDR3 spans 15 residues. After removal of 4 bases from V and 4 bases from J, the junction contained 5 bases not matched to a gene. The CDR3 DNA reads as TGCGCCAGCAGCGGCCCACTAGCGGGGTACAATGAGCAGTTCTTC. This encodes CASSGPLAGYNEQFF.

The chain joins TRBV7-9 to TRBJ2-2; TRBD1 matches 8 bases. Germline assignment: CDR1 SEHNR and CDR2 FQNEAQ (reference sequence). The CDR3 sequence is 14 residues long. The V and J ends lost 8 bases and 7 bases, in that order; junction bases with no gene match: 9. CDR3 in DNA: TGTGCCAGCTCGTACCCAGGGGGCGGCGGGGAGCTGTTTTTT. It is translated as CASSYPGGGGELFF. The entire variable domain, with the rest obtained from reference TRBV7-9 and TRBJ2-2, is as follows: DTGVSQNPRHKITKRGQNVTFRCDPISEHNRLYWYRQTLGQGPEFLTYFQNEAQLEKSRLLSDRFSAERPKGSFSTLEIQRTEQGDSAMYLCASSYPGGGGELFFGEGSRLTVL.